The sequence of this T cell receptor beta chain was determined in a study of blood T cell repertoires in COVID-19. Whole-study context: Collection of acute and convalescent COVID-19 samples took place in the United States, Italy and Spain. T cells, B-cell-depleted T cells, or PBMCs supplied cDNA or gDNA.

In Seattle, patients joined the study during active infection and were tracked longitudinally. The V and J ends lost 5 bases and 0 bases, in that order; junction bases with no gene match: 6. CDR1 and CDR2 (germline): SGHVS, FQNEAQ. The CDR3 is 16 residues long. In the source study's methods: The authors estimated nucleated cell counts from reference gene primer amplification. The data were produced by immunoSEQ multiplex PCR, yet TCRdb's version contains in-frame clones alone and is incomplete. Clone size and the V and J calls come from that table; the DNA yielded D and trimming. Of approximately 180,000 clones in the sample, about 83% were seen once.

The clonotype originates from a person aged 70 to 80 with COVID-19, enrolled during active disease. Material: peripheral blood. This rearrangement joins TRBV7-8 to TRBJ2-5; 10 positions match TRBD1. CDR3 coding DNA: TGTGCCAGCAGCCAACCGGGACAGGGGTACCAAGAGACCCAGTACTTC. The encoded protein is CASSQPGQGYQETQYF.